This TCR beta chain was documented in a study of blood T cell repertoires in COVID-19. Turning to the study itself: Nucleic acid was either cDNA or gDNA, and it came from T cells, B-cell-depleted T cells, or PBMCs.

Per the authors' pipeline: Estimated nucleated cell counts came from reference gene primer amplification. Method: immunoSEQ multiplex PCR; TCRdb's copy keeps in-frame clones and lacks some. V, J and clone size reflect that table, while D and trimming were determined from the DNA. In the table there are under 300,000 clones, about four fifths of which are singletons. With V trimmed by 2 bases and J by 4 bases, 3 bases remained unmatched. The CDR3 is 15 amino acids. Per the germline V gene, CDR1 is SNHLY and CDR2 is FYNNEI. The rearrangement uses TRBV2 and TRBJ2-1, with 9 bases that match TRBD2. This TCR came from a woman aged 18-29 years with acute or convalescent COVID-19. What was sequenced was peripheral blood. CDR3 in amino acids: CASSEQREVYNEQFF. DNA of the CDR3: TGTGCCAGCAGTGAACAGCGGGAGGTTTACAATGAGCAGTTCTTC.